These T cell receptor beta chains were read from a single sample in a study of blood T cell repertoires in COVID-19. The assay was immunoSEQ multiplex PCR, and TCRdb's table has in-frame clones only and misses some. The repertoire consists of 130,000 to 150,000 clones, with over 70% occurring once and the leading ten covering 1.9%. Sequencing was carried out using peripheral blood. Source of these receptors: a woman in her sixties or seventies with acute or convalescent COVID-19. Both conserved end residues are part of each CDR3.

>14|TRBV15|TRBJ1-3
CATSRDRAGNTIYF
>13|TRBV6-5|TRBJ2-7
CASSLAGSYEQYF
>15|TRBV5-1|TRBJ2-1
CASSLSLAGYNEQFF
>16|TRBV9|TRBJ1-1
CASSSRAQTMNTEAFF
>12|TRBV12-3/TRBV12-4|TRBJ1-2
CASSLSWAGYTF
>18|TRBV21-1|TRBJ1-4
CASSKEGGQIATNEKLFF
>14|TRBV5-4|TRBJ2-1
CASSLEERRSVQFF
>17|TRBV5-1|TRBJ2-5
CASSLRPGVPSRETQYF
>14|TRBV28|TRBJ1-5
CASSSRSGNQPQHF
>15|TRBV6-4|TRBJ2-1
CASSDKGGAYNEQFF
>16|TRBV6-1|TRBJ1-5
CASSGPGQEWIQPQHF
>13|TRBV6-5|TRBJ2-7
CASSSGRAYEQYF
>16|TRBV10-2|TRBJ2-1
CASRTLAGGSYNEQFF
>14|TRBV6-4|TRBJ1-5
CASSASLAHQPQHF
>15|TRBV27|TRBJ2-2
CASSLDTANTGELFF
>15|TRBV2|TRBJ2-5
CASTLRGLIQETQYF
>15|TRBV5-1|TRBJ1-2
CASSLTTGQSYGYTF
>14|TRBV2|TRBJ1-5
CASRGGLSNQPQHF
>16|TRBV18|TRBJ1-2
CASSPLPGQVVSGYTF
>14|TRBV19|TRBJ2-4
CASSDHGAKNIQYF
>14|TRBV19|TRBJ1-2
CASWEVTSGFGYTF
>14|TRBV27|TRBJ2-1
CASSPLDPYNEQFF
>14|TRBV7-9|TRBJ2-4
CASSSFLIQDIQYF
>17|TRBV6-4|TRBJ2-7
CASVMGGIPFRSYEQYF
>16|TRBV5-1|TRBJ2-1
CASSSLRDRGRNEQFF
>17|TRBV4-1|TRBJ2-7
CASSQDLGTSLNLRQYF
>15|TRBV7-7|TRBJ2-2
CASSSGTVGTGELFF
>15|TRBV11-1|TRBJ2-5
CASSELRGGQETQYF
>15|TRBV7-2|TRBJ2-7
CASSLVGQGAYEQYF
>13|TRBV2|TRBJ2-1
CASIRSGKDEQFF
>13|TRBV7-9|TRBJ1-5
CASSPLSNQPQHF
>15|TRBV9|TRBJ1-2
CASSVTGTGVYGYTF
>17|TRBV5-8|TRBJ2-1
CASSFLPGQGFYNEQFF
>14|TRBV19|TRBJ1-1
CASSMDTRSTEAFF
>13|TRBV20-1|TRBJ2-2
CSASDRGIGELFF
>15|TRBV10-1|TRBJ2-7
CASSAGTGGSDEQYF
>15|TRBV7-2|TRBJ2-1
CASSLVVGGYNEQFF
>16|TRBV6-6|TRBJ1-6
CASRALGGPGNSPLHF
>17|TRBV28|TRBJ1-6
CASSLGQGASYNSPLHF
>13|TRBV3-1/TRBV3-2|TRBJ2-1
CASSHAGTKVTFF
>16|TRBV19|TRBJ2-1
CASSIVGGGVVNEQFF